A selection of T cell receptor beta chains follows, all from one sample in a study of blood T cell repertoires in COVID-19. Measured with immunoSEQ multiplex PCR; TCRdb has only the in-frame clones, and not every one. The data hold about 410,000 clones, with over 75% observed a single time. Material for sequencing was peripheral blood. The receptors were sampled from a woman in her 40s with COVID-19, enrolled during active disease. Each CDR3 is given with its conserved first and last residue. The D gene is left open where the match is weak. Only part of the rows carry a size: once, few, many, or a class if the clone is expanded.

V	D	size	J	CDR3	DNA
TRBV14	TRBD2	NA	TRBJ2-3	CASSPLERGATTASTDTQYF	TGTGCCAGCAGCCCCCTCGAGCGGGGGGCGACTACGGCTAGCACAGATACGCAGTATTTT
TRBV7-2	TRBD1	few	TRBJ2-7	CASSLAGDRVRYEQYF	TGTGCCAGCAGCTTAGCGGGGGACAGGGTAAGGTACGAGCAGTACTTC
TRBV11-1	TRBD1	NA	TRBJ2-3	CASSSPGQGADTQYF	TGTGCCAGCAGCTCGCCGGGACAGGGGGCAGATACGCAGTATTTT
TRBV9	TRBD2	NA	TRBJ2-3	CASSATAGALTDTQYF	TGTGCCAGCAGCGCGACAGCGGGGGCTCTAACAGATACGCAGTATTTT
TRBV11-2	NA	once	TRBJ2-5	CASSLGRPETQYF	TGTGCCAGCAGCTTGGGGCGCCCAGAGACCCAGTACTTC
TRBV28	NA	NA	TRBJ1-5	CANRQGNQPQHF	TGTGCCAACAGACAGGGCAATCAGCCCCAGCATTTT
TRBV2	NA	NA	TRBJ1-4	CASSEGGAGGRLPNEKLFF	TGTGCCAGCAGTGAGGGAGGGGCAGGCGGACGGCTCCCTAATGAAAAACTGTTTTTT
TRBV3-1/TRBV3-2	NA	NA	TRBJ2-2	CASSQPGGTVGAGELFF	TGTGCCAGCAGCCAGCCCGGCGGGACCGTGGGGGCCGGGGAGCTGTTTTTT
TRBV5-5	NA	NA	TRBJ1-5	CASSPAGPDNQPQHF	TGTGCCAGCAGCCCGGCGGGACCTGACAATCAGCCCCAGCATTTT
TRBV7-9	TRBD1	NA	TRBJ1-2	CASSPGQHYGYTF	TGTGCCAGCAGCCCGGGACAGCACTATGGCTACACCTTC
TRBV27	TRBD1	NA	TRBJ1-1	CASSYRGLPNTEAFF	TGTGCCAGTTCTTACAGGGGGCTCCCGAACACTGAAGCTTTCTTT
TRBV28	TRBD1	NA	TRBJ1-5	CASGGTGFGNQPQHF	TGTGCCTCTGGGGGGACAGGGTTCGGCAATCAGCCCCAGCATTTT
TRBV9	TRBD1	NA	TRBJ1-2	CASSRWTGGGYGYTF	TGTGCCAGCAGCCGATGGACAGGGGGCGGCTATGGCTACACCTTC
TRBV5-4	TRBD1	NA	TRBJ2-2	CASSGTGADPNTGELFF	TGTGCCAGCAGCGGGACAGGGGCCGACCCGAACACCGGGGAGCTGTTTTTT
TRBV10-3	TRBD1	once	TRBJ1-1	CAKRQGLDTEAFF	TGTGCCAAGAGACAGGGCTTGGACACTGAAGCTTTCTTT
TRBV6-2/TRBV6-3	NA	NA	TRBJ1-2	CASSPYLFGYTF	TGTGCCAGCAGCCCATATCTCTTCGGCTACACCTTC
TRBV29-1	NA	NA	TRBJ1-1	CSAGEGDTEAFF	TGCAGCGCAGGGGAGGGGGACACTGAAGCTTTCTTT
TRBV29-1	TRBD2	NA	TRBJ2-7	CSVRSGRGPGSYEQYF	TGCAGCGTTAGGAGCGGGAGGGGACCGGGGTCCTACGAGCAGTACTTC
TRBV4-1	NA	NA	TRBJ1-2	CASSPGRQDFYGYTF	TGCGCCAGCAGTCCTGGACGACAGGACTTCTATGGCTACACCTTC
TRBV5-1	NA	NA	TRBJ1-2	CASSLEPRSYGYTF	TGCGCCAGCAGCTTAGAGCCCCGGAGTTATGGCTACACCTTC
TRBV5-1	NA	NA	TRBJ1-2	CASSLEMTGYGYTF	TGCGCCAGCAGCTTGGAAATGACAGGCTATGGCTACACCTTC
TRBV28	NA	NA	TRBJ1-1	CASEGFSTEAFF	TGTGCGAGTGAGGGCTTCAGCACTGAAGCTTTCTTT
TRBV6-2/TRBV6-3	NA	NA	TRBJ2-6	CASSYADSYSGANVLTF	TGTGCCAGCAGTTACGCGGACAGCTACTCTGGGGCCAACGTCCTGACTTTC
TRBV7-2	NA	NA	TRBJ2-7	CASSLAGSGGYEQYF	TGTGCCAGCAGCTTAGCGGGTAGCGGAGGCTACGAGCAGTACTTC
TRBV9	NA	NA	TRBJ2-2	CASRSPAAGELFF	TGTGCCAGCCGAAGTCCTGCGGCCGGGGAGCTGTTTTTT
TRBV2	TRBD1	NA	TRBJ1-2	CASRRSSGTGNGYTF	TGTGCCAGCAGACGATCTTCCGGGACAGGGAATGGCTACACCTTC
TRBV5-1	NA	NA	TRBJ1-1	CASSLLTRGSHTEAFF	TGCGCCAGCAGCTTGTTAACCAGGGGAAGCCACACTGAAGCTTTCTTT
TRBV19	TRBD1	NA	TRBJ1-1	CASKEGASTEAFF	TGTGCCAGTAAGGAGGGGGCGAGCACTGAAGCTTTCTTT
TRBV21-1	NA	NA	TRBJ1-4	CASSVYATNEKLFF	TGTGCCAGCAGCGTATATGCAACTAATGAAAAACTGTTTTTT
TRBV5-6	NA	NA	TRBJ2-3	CASSHEAGGGTQYF	TGTGCCAGCAGCCACGAGGCGGGCGGCGGGACGCAGTATTTT
TRBV7-6	TRBD1	NA	TRBJ1-3	CASSATGGSTGNTIYF	TGTGCCAGCAGCGCCACAGGGGGCTCAACTGGAAACACCATATATTTT
TRBV4-2	NA	NA	TRBJ1-2	CASSQVADGNYGYTF	TGTGCCAGCAGCCAAGTAGCGGACGGTAACTATGGCTACACCTTC
TRBV10-3	NA	NA	TRBJ2-7	CAISEETAYEQYF	TGTGCCATCAGTGAAGAGACAGCCTACGAGCAGTACTTC
TRBV13	NA	once	TRBJ1-5	CASSLDSNQPQHF	TGTGCCAGCAGCTTAGACTCCAATCAGCCCCAGCATTTT
TRBV6-5	TRBD1	NA	TRBJ1-1	CASTRQGANTEAFF	TGTGCCAGCACTCGACAGGGGGCGAACACTGAAGCTTTCTTT